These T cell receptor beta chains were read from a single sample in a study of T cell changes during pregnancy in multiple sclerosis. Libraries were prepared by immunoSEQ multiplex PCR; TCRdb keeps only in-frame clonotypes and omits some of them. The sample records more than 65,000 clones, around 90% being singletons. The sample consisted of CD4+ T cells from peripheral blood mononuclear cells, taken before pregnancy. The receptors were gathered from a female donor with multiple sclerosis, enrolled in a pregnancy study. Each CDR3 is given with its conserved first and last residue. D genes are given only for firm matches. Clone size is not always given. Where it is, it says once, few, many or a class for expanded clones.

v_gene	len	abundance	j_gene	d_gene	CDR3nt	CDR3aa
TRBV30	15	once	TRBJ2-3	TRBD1	TGTGCCTGGGGACCCGGACAGGGGGTTCGAGATACGCAGTATTTT	CAWGPGQGVRDTQYF
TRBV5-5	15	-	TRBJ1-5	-	TGTGCCAGCAGCTTTTCCGGGGATAGGAATCAGCCCCAGCATTTT	CASSFSGDRNQPQHF
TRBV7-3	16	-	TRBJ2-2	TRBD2	TGTGCCAGCAGCTTACACCCAGCGGGGCCCACCGGGGAGCTGTTTTTT	CASSLHPAGPTGELFF
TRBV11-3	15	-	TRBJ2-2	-	TGTGCCAGCGCCCTCAGGGCACTGGGGACCGGGGAGCTGTTTTTT	CASALRALGTGELFF
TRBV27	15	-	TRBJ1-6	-	TGTGCCAGCAGTTTATCCCGGACGGGAAATTCACCCCTCCACTTT	CASSLSRTGNSPLHF
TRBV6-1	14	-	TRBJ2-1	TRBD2	TGTGCCACAGCTGCACTAGCGGACTACAATGAGCAGTTCTTC	CATAALADYNEQFF
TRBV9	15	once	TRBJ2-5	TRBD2	TGTGCCAGCAGCATAGGACTAGCGGGAGTAGAGACCCAGTACTTC	CASSIGLAGVETQYF
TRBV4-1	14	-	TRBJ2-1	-	TGCGCCAGCAGCCAAGATGGAGCGTCCAATGAGCAGTTCTTC	CASSQDGASNEQFF
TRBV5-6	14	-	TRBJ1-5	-	TGTGCCAGCAGCTTGGGACATTGGAATCAGCCCCAGCATTTT	CASSLGHWNQPQHF
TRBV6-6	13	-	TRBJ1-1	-	TGTGCCAGCAGTTTTCAGGGCGGCACTGAAGCTTTCTTT	CASSFQGGTEAFF
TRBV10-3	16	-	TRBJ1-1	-	TGTGCCATCAGTGAGTCAGGCGGCCTTGCCGCAACTGAAGCTTTCTTT	CAISESGGLAATEAFF
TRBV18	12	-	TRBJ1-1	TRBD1	TGTGCCAGCTCACCACAACAGGGGGCGGCTTTCTTT	CASSPQQGAAFF
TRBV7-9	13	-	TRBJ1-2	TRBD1	TGTGCCAGCAGCTTAGGGACAGGCTATGGCTACACCTTC	CASSLGTGYGYTF
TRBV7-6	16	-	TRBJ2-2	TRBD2	TGTGCCAGCAGCTCCGGGCTAGCGGTGAACACCGGGGAGCTGTTTTTT	CASSSGLAVNTGELFF
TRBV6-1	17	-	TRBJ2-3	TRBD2	TGTGCCAGCAGTGAATATGGACTAGCAGAAATCACAGATACGCAGTATTTT	CASSEYGLAEITDTQYF
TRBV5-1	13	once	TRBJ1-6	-	TGCGCCAGCAGTGCCGGAGATAATTCACCCCTCCACTTT	CASSAGDNSPLHF
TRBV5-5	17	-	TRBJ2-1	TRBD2	TGTGCCAGCAGCTTTCGACTAGCGGGCAATATGTACAATGAGCAGTTCTTC	CASSFRLAGNMYNEQFF
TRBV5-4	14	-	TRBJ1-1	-	TGTGCCAGCAACGACAGACCTAAGGACACTGAAGCTTTCTTT	CASNDRPKDTEAFF
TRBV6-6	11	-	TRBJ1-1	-	TGTGCCAGCATCCATGTCACTGAAGCTTTCTTT	CASIHVTEAFF
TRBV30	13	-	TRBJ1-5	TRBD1	TGTGCCTACAGGGGCGCAGGGAATCAGCCCCAGCATTTT	CAYRGAGNQPQHF
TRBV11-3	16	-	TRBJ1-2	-	TGTGCCAGCAGCCAGGAGGGACGGGGCGCCCGCTATGGCTACACCTTC	CASSQEGRGARYGYTF
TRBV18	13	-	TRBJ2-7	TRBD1	TGTGCCAGCTCACCCACAGGGGTCCACGAGCAGTACTTC	CASSPTGVHEQYF
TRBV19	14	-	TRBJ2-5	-	TGTGCCACTAACCGGGACAAATACCAAGAGACCCAGTACTTC	CATNRDKYQETQYF
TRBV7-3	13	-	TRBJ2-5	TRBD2	TGTGCCAGCAGCACACGGGGGGGGGAGACCCAGTACTTC	CASSTRGGETQYF
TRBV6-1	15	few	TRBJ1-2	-	TGTGCCAGCACCCAAACGGGGGAGATTAGCTATGGCTACACCTTC	CASTQTGEISYGYTF
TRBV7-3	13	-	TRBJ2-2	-	TGTGCCAGCAGCTTAACGGCGGGGGGGGAGCTGTTTTTT	CASSLTAGGELFF
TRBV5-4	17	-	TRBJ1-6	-	TGTGCCAGCAGCTTGGATCCTGACATGAGCCGGAATTCACCCCTCCACTTT	CASSLDPDMSRNSPLHF
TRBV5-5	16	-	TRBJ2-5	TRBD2	TGTGCCAGCAGCTTGAACCCCGGGAGGGCCCGGGAGACCCAGTACTTC	CASSLNPGRARETQYF